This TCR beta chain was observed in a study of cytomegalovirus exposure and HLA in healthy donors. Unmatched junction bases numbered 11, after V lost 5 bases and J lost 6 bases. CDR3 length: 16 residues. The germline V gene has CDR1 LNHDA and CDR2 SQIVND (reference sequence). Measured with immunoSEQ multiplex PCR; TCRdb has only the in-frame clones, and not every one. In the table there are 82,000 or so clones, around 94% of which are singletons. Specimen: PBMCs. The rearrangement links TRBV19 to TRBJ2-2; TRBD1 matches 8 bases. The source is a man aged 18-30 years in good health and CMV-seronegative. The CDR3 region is CASSPWTGRRAGELFF. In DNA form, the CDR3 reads TGTGCCAGTAGTCCCTGGACAGGGAGGAGGGCCGGGGAGCTGTTTTTT.